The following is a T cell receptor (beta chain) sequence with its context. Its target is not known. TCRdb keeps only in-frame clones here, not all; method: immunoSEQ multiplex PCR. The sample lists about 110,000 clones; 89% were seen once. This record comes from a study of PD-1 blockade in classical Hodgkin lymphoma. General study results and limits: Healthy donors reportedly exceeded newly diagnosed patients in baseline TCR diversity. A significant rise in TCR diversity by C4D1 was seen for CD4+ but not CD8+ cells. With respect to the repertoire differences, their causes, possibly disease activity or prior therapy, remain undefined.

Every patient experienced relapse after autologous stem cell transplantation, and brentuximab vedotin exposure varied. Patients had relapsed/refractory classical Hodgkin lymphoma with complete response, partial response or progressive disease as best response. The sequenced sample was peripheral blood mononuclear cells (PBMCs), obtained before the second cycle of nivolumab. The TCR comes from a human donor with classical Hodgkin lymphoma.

CDR3 bases: TGTGCCAGCAGTTATGGTCGGGGGAATCAGCCCCAGCATTTT. This codes for CASSYGRGNQPQHF. The chain has TRBV6-6 and TRBJ1-5, with D possibly being TRBD1 (5 bases). CDR3 length: 14 amino acids. From germline, CDR1 is MNHNY and CDR2 SVGAGI (reference sequence). The V and J ends lost 3 bases and 4 bases respectively, with 10 bases between them.